Here is one TCR beta chain with its context. This entry is derived from a study of blood T cell repertoires in COVID-19. Whole-study context: Specimens from acute and convalescent COVID-19 originated in the United States, Italy and Spain. Sample material is recorded as cDNA or gDNA derived from T cells, B-cell-depleted T cells, or PBMCs.

The CDR3 has 16 amino acids. V was clipped by 7 bases and J by 7 bases; unmatched bases: 14. CDR1 and CDR2 from the germline V gene are LNHDA and SQIVND (reference sequence). Methods used by the authors: Amplification of reference gene primers provided the estimated nucleated cell counts. TCRdb's copy holds only in-frame clones and misses some; the assay was immunoSEQ multiplex PCR. V and J calls and clone size are as listed in that table; D and trimming were resolved from the DNA. The sample carries over 250,000 clones, around 86% recorded once. This chain joins TRBV19 and TRBJ2-1; the match to TRBD2 covers 9 bases. Sequencing was done on a sample of peripheral blood. The sequence was collected from a human donor in a cohort sampled during active COVID-19. CDR3 sequence: CASISGTSPRGNEQFF. The CDR3 DNA sequence: TGTGCCAGTATCTCGGGGACTAGCCCGAGGGGGAATGAGCAGTTCTTC. Filled out from reference TRBV19 and TRBJ2-1, the complete variable domain reads DGGITQSPKYLFRKEGQNVTLSCEQNLNHDAMYWYRQDPGQGLRLIYYSQIVNDFQKGDIAEGYSVSREKKESFPLTVTSAQKNPTAFYLCASISGTSPRGNEQFFGPGTRLTVL.